This entry lists 26 T cell receptor beta chains sequenced from one sample in a study of beta chain features in type 1 diabetes. The study's findings and limits: Among all four CD4+ subsets, Type 1 diabetes patients had TCRB CDR3s that were moderately but significantly shorter.

Expressed TCRB transcripts were sequenced, since all the RNA that had been isolated was reverse transcribed. TCRdb keeps only in-frame clones here, not all; method: immunoSEQ multiplex PCR. The repertoire holds hundreds of thousands of clones, with over 10% as singletons. These receptors' targets are unknown. Sequenced input: naive CD4+ T cells from blood. Receptors were obtained from a man aged 18 to 30 with type 1 diabetes.

J is TRBJ2-1 and V is TRBV30; the D call may be TRBD1 or TRBD2 (7 bases each). Germline V gene sequence: CDR1 GTSNPN, CDR2 SVGIG (reference sequence). The CDR3 is 14 amino acids. The V end lost 4 bases, the J end lost 5 bases, and 15 bases lay between the germline ends. The CDR3 sequence: CAWTGGGPHNEQFF. The CDR3 bases are TGTGCCTGGACAGGGGGGGGCCCCCACAATGAGCAGTTCTTC.

This clone has a handful of counts. CDR3 loop: CASSGVMNEKLFF. The CDR3 DNA reads as TGTGCCAGCTCCGGGGTCATGAATGAAAAACTGTTTTTT. The J gene is TRBJ1-4, the V gene TRBV27, with D unresolved. Trimming took 8 bases from V and 5 from J, leaving 12 bases between them. The length of the CDR3 is 13 residues. CDR1 and CDR2 from the germline V gene are MNHEY and SMNVEV (reference sequence).

The chain has TRBV5-1 and TRBJ2-1; tentatively, D is TRBD2 (6 bases). The ends were cut back, 4 bases at V and 7 bases at J, with 27 bases in the middle. The length of the CDR3 is 18 residues. Germline CDR1 SGHRS, CDR2 YFSETQ. CDR3 sequence: CASSLEGGRGRYQNEQFF. The CDR3 region has the DNA TGCGCCAGCAGCCTGGAGGGCGGCCGGGGCCGGTATCAGAATGAGCAGTTCTTC.

The chain couples TRBV7-6 to TRBJ2-2; D is uncertain. CDR1 and CDR2 (germline): SGHVS, FNYEAQ. The CDR3 has 13 amino acids. V lost 3 bases, J lost 3 bases, and 5 bases lay in between. The CDR3 here is CASSLEYTGELFF. Written as DNA, the CDR3 is TGTGCCAGCAGCTTGGAGTACACCGGGGAGCTGTTTTTT. The full variable domain, completed using reference TRBV7-6 and TRBJ2-2, is GAGVSQSPRYKVTKRGQDVALRCDPISGHVSLYWYRQALGQGPEFLTYFNYEAQQDKSGLPNDRFSAERPEGSISTLTIQRTEQRDSAMYRCASSLEYTGELFFGEGSRLTVL.

The chain joins TRBV5-1 to TRBJ2-3; no firm D call. The germline V gene encodes CDR1 SGHRS and CDR2 YFSETQ. This CDR3 is 12 amino acids long. Trimming cost V 7 bases and J 1 base, with 7 bases left between them. The DNA of the CDR3 is TGCGCCAGCCAAGAGGGCACAGATACGCAGTATTTT. It is translated as CASQEGTDTQYF.

This clone was counted a few times. The CDR3: CASSPGGRLRTDTQYF. CDR3 nucleotide sequence: TGCGCCAGCAGCCCTGGGGGGCGTCTTCGCACAGATACGCAGTATTTT. V is TRBV5-1 and J is TRBJ2-3; possibly TRBD1 or TRBD2 for D (6 bases each). CDR1 is SGHRS and CDR2 is YFSETQ in the germline V gene. Trimming took off 4 bases at V and 1 base at J, with 16 bases between the two ends. The length of the CDR3 is 16 residues.

This clone showed up just a few times. The CDR3 here is CASSPQTGGAAFF. In DNA form, the CDR3 reads TGTGCCAGCAGCCCCCAAACAGGGGGGGCGGCTTTCTTT. This chain uses TRBV11-3 with TRBJ1-1; 8 bases line up with TRBD1. CDR3 length: 13 residues. The ends lost 5 bases at V and 11 bases at J; junction bases unmatched: 10. The germline V gene encodes CDR1 SGHNT and CDR2 YENEEA.

This clone was seen more than once but under ten times. The chain employs TRBV28 and TRBJ2-4, with no clear D. V dropped 6 bases and J dropped 4 bases, with 16 bases sitting between them. The CDR3 runs 15 residues. CDR1 and CDR2 from the germline V gene are MDHEN and SYDVKM. This CDR3 is CASSDPWTDKNIQYF. The CDR3 coding sequence is TGTGCCAGCAGCGACCCTTGGACGGATAAAAACATTCAGTACTTC.

This clone was seen a few times. The J gene is TRBJ2-7, the V gene TRBV4-1; 8 positions agree with TRBD2. The germline gives CDR1 MGHRA, CDR2 YSYEKL. The CDR3 extends over 15 amino acids. J lost 4 bases, V lost 1 base, and 6 bases had no gene match. CDR3 residues: CASSQVGRGAYEQYF. Written as DNA, the CDR3 is TGCGCCAGCAGCCAAGTGGGGCGGGGGGCGTACGAGCAGTACTTC.

The V gene is TRBV28, the J gene TRBJ2-7; D not resolved. Trimming pared 5 bases from V and 1 base from J, leaving 9 bases between. The CDR3 is 13 residues long. Germline V lookup: CDR1 MDHEN, CDR2 SYDVKM. The CDR3 is CASSQQPSYEQYF. The CDR3 DNA sequence: TGTGCCAGCAGTCAACAGCCTTCCTACGAGCAGTACTTC.

This clone came up a few times. This chain uses TRBV30 with TRBJ1-3; D remains unclear. CDR1 is GTSNPN and CDR2 is SVGIG in the germline V gene (reference sequence). The CDR3 consists of 14 residues. Deletions cut 4 bases from V and 0 bases from J, with 10 bases between. The CDR3 region is CAWNGGLSGNTIYF. The CDR3 DNA reads as TGTGCCTGGAACGGCGGCCTCTCTGGAAACACCATATATTTT. Using reference TRBV30 and TRBJ1-3 for the parts outside the CDR3, the full variable domain is SQTIHQWPATLVQPVGSPLSLECTVEGTSNPNLYWYRQAAGRGLQLLFYSVGIGQISSEVPQNLSASRPQDRQFILSSKKLLLSDSGFYLCAWNGGLSGNTIYFGEGSWLTVV.

This clone showed up just a few times. Other DNA sequences in the same sample also yield this CDR3. The gene calls are TRBV5-1 and TRBJ1-1; D may be TRBD1 (6 bases). Germline CDR1 and CDR2: SGHRS and YFSETQ. V was cut by 3 bases and J by 2 bases, with 8 bases left in between. This CDR3 comprises 13 residues. The CDR3 loop is CASSSGQNTEAFF. The CDR3 region has the DNA TGCGCCAGCAGCTCGGGACAAAACACTGAAGCTTTCTTT.

This clone has only a few counts. The rearrangement uses TRBV13 and TRBJ1-1, with 10 bases lining up with TRBD1. J lost 5 bases, V lost 0 bases, and 9 bases had no gene match. This CDR3 has 17 residues. Germline values: CDR1 PRHDT, CDR2 FYEKMQ (reference sequence). The CDR3 spells CASSLGRDRGGKTEAFF. In DNA form, the CDR3 reads TGTGCCAGCAGCTTAGGCAGGGACAGGGGAGGAAAGACTGAAGCTTTCTTT. Supplemented by reference TRBV13 and TRBJ1-1, the full variable domain reads AAGVIQSPRHLIKEKRETATLKCYPIPRHDTVYWYQQGPGQDPQFLISFYEKMQSDKGSIPDRFSAQQFSDYHSELNMSSLELGDSALYFCASSLGRDRGGKTEAFFGQGTRLTVV.

The DNA for the CDR3 is TGTGCCAGCAGTGAAGAGGGCAACAGGGGTGATCAGCCCCAGCATTTT. It translates to CASSEEGNRGDQPQHF. The chain recombines TRBV2 with TRBJ1-5, with TRBD1 matching over 7 bases. V lost 1 base and J lost 5; bases outside the gene matches: 8. The CDR3 is made up of 16 amino acids. Germline CDR1 SNHLY, CDR2 FYNNEI.

The chain employs TRBV7-6 and TRBJ2-3; D is unclear. V lost 5 bases to trimming and J lost 2 bases, with 5 bases between them. Germline CDR1 reads SGHVS; CDR2 reads FNYEAQ. This CDR3 is built from 12 residues. CDR3 residues: CASSPVTDTQYF. CDR3 nucleotide sequence: TGTGCCAGCAGCCCAGTCACAGATACGCAGTATTTT.

This chain uses TRBV7-9 with TRBJ1-4; D is possibly TRBD1 (5 bases). There are 14 residues in the CDR3. Trimming pared 0 bases from V and 4 bases from J, leaving 6 bases between. Germline loops: CDR1 SEHNR, CDR2 FQNEAQ (reference sequence). The CDR3 loop is CASSLAGVNEKLFF. The CDR3 region has the DNA TGTGCCAGCAGCTTAGCGGGGGTTAATGAAAAACTGTTTTTT.

This chain links TRBV27 with TRBJ2-7; D unclear. There are 11 residues in the CDR3. CDR1 is MNHEY and CDR2 is SMNVEV in the germline V gene (reference sequence). Trimming cost V 5 bases and J 7 bases, with 9 bases left between them. The CDR3 is CASSGYMEQYF. Here the CDR3 DNA reads TGTGCCAGCAGTGGGTACATGGAGCAGTACTTC.

This clone was seen a handful of times. This chain links TRBV7-9 with TRBJ1-5; unclear D gene. The length of the CDR3 is 13 residues. Germline CDR1 and CDR2: SEHNR and FQNEAQ (reference sequence). V was pared by 1 base and J by 5 bases, with 6 bases between. Here the CDR3 DNA reads TGTGCCAGCAGCTTAGAACAGCATCAGCCCCAGCATTTT. Encoded protein: CASSLEQHQPQHF.

This clone turned up a few times. Within the sample, other DNA sequences also encode this same CDR3. The chain carries TRBV7-9 and TRBJ1-5, with D possibly being TRBD1 (6 bases). The length of the CDR3 is 13 residues. The germline V and J ends were trimmed by 3 bases and 7 bases, with 10 bases remaining between them. Germline CDR1 SEHNR, CDR2 FQNEAQ (reference sequence). CDR3 loop: CASSLDSDQPQHF. The CDR3 nucleotides are TGTGCCAGCAGCTTGGACAGCGACCAGCCCCAGCATTTT. Looking up the rest from reference TRBV7-9 and TRBJ1-5 gives the full variable domain: DTGVSQNPRHKITKRGQNVTFRCDPISEHNRLYWYRQTLGQGPEFLTYFQNEAQLEKSRLLSDRFSAERPKGSFSTLEIQRTEQGDSAMYLCASSLDSDQPQHFGDGTRLSIL.

This chain connects TRBV18 to TRBJ1-2, with D possibly matching TRBD1 (5 bases). Germline-derived CDR1 and CDR2 are KGHSH and LQKENI. V lost 0 bases to trimming and J lost 3 bases, with 8 bases between them. The CDR3 totals 14 residues. CDR3 amino acids: CASSPPGRDYGYTF. In nucleotides, the CDR3 is TGTGCCAGCTCACCACCGGGACGGGACTATGGCTACACCTTC.

This clone was counted between two and nine times. This chain uses TRBV5-1 with TRBJ1-6; TRBD1 agrees at 8 bases. This CDR3 region has 16 residues. Germline V gene lookup returns CDR1 SGHRS and CDR2 YFSETQ. Losses at the gene ends were 4 bases for V and 0 bases for J; bases not matched to a gene: 3. Here the CDR3 DNA reads TGCGCCAGCAGCCGAACAGGGGGCTCCTATAATTCACCCCTCCACTTT. Translated, it gives CASSRTGGSYNSPLHF.

V gene TRBV7-9 combines with J gene TRBJ2-7; perhaps TRBD1 as D (6 bases). The CDR3 is 13 amino acids. Trimming pared 5 bases from V and 4 bases from J, leaving 12 bases between. Germline V gives CDR1 SEHNR, CDR2 FQNEAQ (reference sequence). CDR3 nucleotides: TGTGCCAGCAGCATCAATACAGGGTACGAGCAGTACTTC. This sequence encodes CASSINTGYEQYF.

This clone has only a few counts. The chain carries TRBV18 and TRBJ2-5, with 8 bases fitting TRBD1. The germline V gene encodes CDR1 KGHSH and CDR2 LQKENI. V shed 3 bases, J shed 4 bases, and the junction held 10 bases outside the gene matches. This CDR3 spans 16 amino acids. CDR3 in DNA: TGTGCCAGCTCACCGCGGAAGACCACAGGGGGAGAGACCCAGTACTTC. Protein sequence: CASSPRKTTGGETQYF.

The table lists this clone with a few counts. Here the CDR3 DNA reads TGTGCCAGCAGCGAGGGGACCCACCAAGAGACCCAGTACTTC. It is translated as CASSEGTHQETQYF. The chain recombines TRBV7-2 with TRBJ2-5, with D perhaps assigned TRBD1 or TRBD2 (5 bases each). V dropped 5 bases and J dropped 0 bases, with 10 bases sitting between them. There are 14 residues in the CDR3. Germline V CDR1 and CDR2: SGHTA, FQGNSA. Filled out from reference TRBV7-2 and TRBJ2-5, the complete variable domain reads GAGVSQSPSNKVTEKGKDVELRCDPISGHTALYWYRQSLGQGLEFLIYFQGNSAPDKSGLPSDRFSAERTGGSVSTLTIQRTQQEDSAVYLCASSEGTHQETQYFGPGTRLLVL.

Only a few counts were recorded for this clone. V is TRBV30 and J is TRBJ1-6; perhaps TRBD1 as D (6 bases). The CDR3 has 16 amino acids. Germline V CDR1 and CDR2: GTSNPN, SVGIG (reference sequence). The germline V and J ends were trimmed by 3 bases and 4 bases, with 16 bases remaining between them. DNA of the CDR3: TGTGCCTGGAGCCCAGGTGGGGGGCTTTATAATTCACCCCTCCACTTT. Residues: CAWSPGGGLYNSPLHF.

This clone was observed a few times. V usage is TRBV21-1 and J usage is TRBJ1-2. TRBV21-1 is a pseudogene locus. This CDR3 region has 13 residues. The CDR3: CAVSFRDFYGYTF. The CDR3 bases are TGTGCCGTCTCCTTCAGGGACTTCTATGGCTACACCTTC.